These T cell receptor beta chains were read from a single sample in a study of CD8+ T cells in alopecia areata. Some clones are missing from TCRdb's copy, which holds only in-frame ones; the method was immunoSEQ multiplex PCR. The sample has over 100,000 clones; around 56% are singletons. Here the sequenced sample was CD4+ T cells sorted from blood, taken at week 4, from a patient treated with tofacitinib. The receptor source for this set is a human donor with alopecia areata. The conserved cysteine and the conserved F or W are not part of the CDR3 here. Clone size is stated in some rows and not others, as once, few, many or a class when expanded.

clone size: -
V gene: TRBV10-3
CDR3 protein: AISESIGAGLREQY

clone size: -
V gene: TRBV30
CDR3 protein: AWLSAGANVLT

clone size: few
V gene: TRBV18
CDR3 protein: ASSTGHNSPLH

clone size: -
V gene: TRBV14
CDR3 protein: ASRGAPYTDTQY

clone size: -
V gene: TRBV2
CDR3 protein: ASSLTAYEQY

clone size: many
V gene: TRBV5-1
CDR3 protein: ASSLDRDIQY

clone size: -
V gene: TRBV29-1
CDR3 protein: SVEEYSFPGGHNEQF

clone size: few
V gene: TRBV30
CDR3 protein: AWSVMASQPQH

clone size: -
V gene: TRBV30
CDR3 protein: AWGKWDQPQH

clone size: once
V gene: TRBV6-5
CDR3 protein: ASSEGLAGEEQY

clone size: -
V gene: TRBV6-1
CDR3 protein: ATGGSNQPQH

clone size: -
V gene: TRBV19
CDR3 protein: ASSTGQFYSGANVLT

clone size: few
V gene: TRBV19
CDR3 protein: ASSIRDRKNSNQPQH

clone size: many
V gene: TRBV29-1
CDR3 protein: SVEVGTGLGNEQF

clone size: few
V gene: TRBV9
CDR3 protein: ASSPRGAGLSYEQY

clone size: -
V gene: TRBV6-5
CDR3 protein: ASSYSSGGNSPLH

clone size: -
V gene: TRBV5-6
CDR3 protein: ASTWTASSYNSPLH

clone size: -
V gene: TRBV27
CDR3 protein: ASRYQGPNTEAF

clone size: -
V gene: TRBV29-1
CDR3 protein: SVGTLQETQY

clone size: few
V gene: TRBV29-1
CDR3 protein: SVRGRLQETQY

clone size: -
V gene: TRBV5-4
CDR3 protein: ASSPEGWGRTNEQF

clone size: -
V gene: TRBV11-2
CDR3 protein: ASSPTAGGTDTQY

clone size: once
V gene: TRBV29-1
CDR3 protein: SVEGLRESYNEQF

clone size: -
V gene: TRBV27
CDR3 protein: ASSLVPRRRGGYT

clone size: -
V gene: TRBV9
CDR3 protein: ASSVGRGNTGELF

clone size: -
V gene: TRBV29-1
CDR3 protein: SVAPLRDTEAF

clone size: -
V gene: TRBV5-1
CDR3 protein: ASSLVDSRSYEQY

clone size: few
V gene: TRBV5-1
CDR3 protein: ASSLDRGSGEQF

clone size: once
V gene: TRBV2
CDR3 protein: ASRGSYNSPLH

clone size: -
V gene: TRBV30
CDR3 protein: AWSTSKQGKLF

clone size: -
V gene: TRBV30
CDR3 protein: AWNPRLATDTQY

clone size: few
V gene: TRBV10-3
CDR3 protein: AISGGSNQPQH

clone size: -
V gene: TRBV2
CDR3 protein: ASFRATGDTQY

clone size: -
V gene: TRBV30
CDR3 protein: AWSKSSPLH

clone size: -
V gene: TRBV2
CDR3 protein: ASRRQGTNTGELF

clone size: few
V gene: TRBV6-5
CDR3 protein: ASSSPGTSYEQY

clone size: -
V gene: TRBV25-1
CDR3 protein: ASRDNTDTQY

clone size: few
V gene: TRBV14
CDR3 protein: ASSPLTSWPRGSGNTIY

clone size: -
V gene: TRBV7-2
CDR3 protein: ASSRDRLNTGELF

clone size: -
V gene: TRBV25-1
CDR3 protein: ASSESDVGIQY